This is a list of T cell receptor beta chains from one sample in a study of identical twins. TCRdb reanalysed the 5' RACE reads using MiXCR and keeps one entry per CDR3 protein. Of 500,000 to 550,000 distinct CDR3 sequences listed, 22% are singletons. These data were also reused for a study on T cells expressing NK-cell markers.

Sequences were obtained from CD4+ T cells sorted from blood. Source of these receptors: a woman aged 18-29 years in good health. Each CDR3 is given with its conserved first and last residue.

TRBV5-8 CASSPSGILQETQYF
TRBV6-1 CASSEGARLGQETQYF
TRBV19 CASSILRDSWGGELFF
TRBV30 CAWNNRVTMAAFF
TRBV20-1 CSALADLYEQYF
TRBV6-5 CASSYSMGQGSYEQYF
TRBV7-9 CASSETGTGTLGEQYF
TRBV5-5 CASSLGPGASTDTQYF
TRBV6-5 CASSYATSARSNEQFF
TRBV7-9 CASSASGSTDTQYF
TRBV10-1 CASSETIEAGDTQYF
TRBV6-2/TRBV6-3 CASSYRGFTDTQYF
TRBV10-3 CAIAGQTEAFF
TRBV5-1 CASSPGQGIFGELFF
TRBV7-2 CASSLGGSSYNSPLHF
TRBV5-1 CASSEGHPSTDTQYF
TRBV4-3 CASSQAFTSSYNEQFF
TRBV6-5 CASSYSIRAWLSQETQYF
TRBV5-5 CASSLSSLDYEQYF
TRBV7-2 CASSLGPLEVHEQFF
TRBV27 CASSQGVNQPQHF
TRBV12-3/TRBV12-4 CASSLGGTHFYEQYF